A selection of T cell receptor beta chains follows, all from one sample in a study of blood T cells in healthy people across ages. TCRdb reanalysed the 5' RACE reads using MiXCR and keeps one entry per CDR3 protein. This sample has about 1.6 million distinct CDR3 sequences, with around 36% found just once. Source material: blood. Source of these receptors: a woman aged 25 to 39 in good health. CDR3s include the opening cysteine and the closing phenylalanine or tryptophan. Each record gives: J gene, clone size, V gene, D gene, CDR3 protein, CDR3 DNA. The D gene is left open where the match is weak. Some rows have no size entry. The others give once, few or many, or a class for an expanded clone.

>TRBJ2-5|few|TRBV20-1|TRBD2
CSARPISYQRGGETQYF
TGCAGTGCTAGACCAATCTCTTATCAGCGGGGCGGAGAGACCCAGTACTTC
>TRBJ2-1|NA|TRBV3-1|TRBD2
CTSSQEGTSGGHYNEQFF
TGTACCAGCAGCCAAGAGGGGACTAGCGGGGGCCATTACAATGAGCAGTTCTTC
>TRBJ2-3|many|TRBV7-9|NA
CASSFGGPSTDTQYF
TGTGCCAGCAGCTTCGGGGGACCTAGCACAGATACGCAGTATTTT
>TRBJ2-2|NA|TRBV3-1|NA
CASSQVGGKGTLNTGELFF
TGTGCCAGCAGCCAAGTTGGGGGGAAGGGAACCTTGAACACCGGGGAGCTGTTTTTT
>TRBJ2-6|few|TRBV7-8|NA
CASSPGVGERSGANVLTF
TGTGCCAGCAGCCCGGGGGTGGGGGAGAGATCTGGGGCCAACGTCCTGACTTTC
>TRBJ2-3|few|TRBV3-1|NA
CASSPDGADTQYF
TGTGCCAGCAGTCCAGATGGGGCAGATACGCAGTATTTT
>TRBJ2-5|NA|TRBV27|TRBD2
CASSSHGDYQYF
TGTGCCAGCAGCTCTCACGGGGACTACCAGTACTTC
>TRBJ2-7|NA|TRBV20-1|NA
CSASFPERGKYF
TGCAGTGCTAGTTTCCCCGAACGGGGGAAGTACTTC
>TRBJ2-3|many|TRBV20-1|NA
CSARSPTDTQYF
TGCAGTGCTAGGAGTCCCACAGATACGCAGTATTTT
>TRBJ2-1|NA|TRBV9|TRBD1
CASSVETGLQETQFF
TGTGCCAGCAGCGTAGAGACAGGGCTTCAAGAGACCCAGTTCTTC
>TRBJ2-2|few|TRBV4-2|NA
CASSQDPGPTNTGELFF
TGTGCCAGCAGCCAAGATCCGGGTCCGACGAACACCGGGGAGCTGTTTTTT
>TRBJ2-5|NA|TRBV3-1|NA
CVSIRLGGETQYF
TGTGTCAGCATCAGGTTAGGGGGAGAGACCCAGTACTTC
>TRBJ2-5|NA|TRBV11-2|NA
CASSLGSQGGQETQYF
TGTGCCAGCAGCTTAGGTAGTCAGGGGGGTCAAGAGACCCAGTACTTC
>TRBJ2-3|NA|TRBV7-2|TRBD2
CASSLAQAGGPDTQYF
TGTGCCAGCAGCTTAGCGCAAGCGGGAGGGCCGGATACGCAGTATTTT
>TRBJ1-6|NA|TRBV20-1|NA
CSAQTRINSPLHF
TGCAGTGCTCAGACGCGGATAAATTCACCCCTCCACTTT
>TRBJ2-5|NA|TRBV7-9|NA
CASSYSTTRETQYF
TGTGCCAGCAGCTACTCGACAACAAGAGAGACCCAGTACTTC
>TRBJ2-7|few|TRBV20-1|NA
CSARGEPGEQYF
TGCAGTGCTAGAGGGGAGCCTGGGGAGCAGTACTTC
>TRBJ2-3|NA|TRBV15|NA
CATSRGTTRDTQYF
TGTGCCACCAGCAGAGGGACTACTAGAGATACGCAGTATTTT
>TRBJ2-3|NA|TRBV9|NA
CASSEGGAPSDTQYF
TGTGCCAGCAGCGAGGGCGGGGCCCCCTCAGATACGCAGTATTTT
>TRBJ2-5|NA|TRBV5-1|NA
CASSLDGARETQYF
TGCGCCAGCAGCTTGGATGGGGCTAGGGAGACCCAGTACTTC
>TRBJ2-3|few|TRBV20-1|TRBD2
CSASRTSLDTQYF
TGCAGTGCTAGCAGGACTAGCCTAGATACGCAGTATTTT
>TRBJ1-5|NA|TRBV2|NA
CASSDRSNQPQHF
TGTGCCAGCAGTGACAGAAGCAATCAGCCCCAGCATTTT
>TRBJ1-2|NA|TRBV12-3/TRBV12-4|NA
CASTLMRGAYGYTF
TGTGCCAGCACCCTAATGAGAGGGGCCTATGGCTACACCTTC
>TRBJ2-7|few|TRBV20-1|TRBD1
CSAMTGTTIYEQYF
TGCAGTGCTATGACAGGGACCACCATCTACGAGCAGTACTTC
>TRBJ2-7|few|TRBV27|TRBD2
CASSGGLAGGLVGEQYF
TGTGCCAGCAGTGGAGGACTAGCGGGAGGGCTTGTCGGCGAGCAGTACTTC
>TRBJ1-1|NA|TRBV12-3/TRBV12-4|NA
CASSFPGSGTEAFF
TGTGCCAGCAGTTTTCCAGGGTCGGGCACTGAAGCTTTCTTT
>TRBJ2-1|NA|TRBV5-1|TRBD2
CASGDPLAGEQFF
TGCGCCAGCGGCGATCCCCTAGCGGGAGAGCAGTTCTTC
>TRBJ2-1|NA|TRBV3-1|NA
CASSRVTRLNEQFF
TGTGCCAGCAGCCGGGTTACGCGGCTCAATGAGCAGTTCTTC
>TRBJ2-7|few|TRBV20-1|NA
CSARADKSPYEQYF
TGCAGTGCTAGGGCAGACAAATCCCCCTACGAGCAGTACTTC
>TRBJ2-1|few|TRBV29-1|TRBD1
CRVDGGQGSAEQFF
TGCAGAGTTGATGGGGGACAGGGTAGTGCTGAGCAGTTCTTC
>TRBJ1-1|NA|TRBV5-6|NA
CASSFLSGQAFF
TGTGCCAGCAGCTTCCTGTCTGGACAAGCTTTCTTT
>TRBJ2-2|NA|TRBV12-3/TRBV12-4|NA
CACSPGTTGELFF
TGTGCCTGCAGTCCCGGGACCACCGGGGAGCTGTTTTTT
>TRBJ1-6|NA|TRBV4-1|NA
CASSQEERSPLHF
TGCGCCAGCAGCCAAGAGGAGAGGTCACCCCTCCACTTT
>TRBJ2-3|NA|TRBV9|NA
CASSVGSLNTDTQYF
TGTGCCAGCAGCGTAGGTTCACTAAACACAGATACGCAGTATTTT
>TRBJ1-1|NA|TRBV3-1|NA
CASSQRSLRGGTEAFF
TGTGCCAGCAGCCAAAGATCCCTCAGGGGCGGCACTGAAGCTTTCTTT
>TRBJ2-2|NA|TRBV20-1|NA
CSSSKEGTGELFF
TGCAGCTCCTCGAAGGAGGGTACCGGGGAGCTGTTTTTT
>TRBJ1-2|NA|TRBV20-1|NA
CSAQNGRGRGGYTF
TGCAGTGCCCAAAACGGGAGGGGCCGGGGTGGCTACACCTTC
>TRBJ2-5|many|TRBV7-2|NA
CASSLLIGNQETQYF
TGTGCCAGCAGCTTGTTGATAGGGAACCAAGAGACCCAGTACTTC
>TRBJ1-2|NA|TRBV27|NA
CASSFASGDGYTF
TGTGCCAGCAGTTTCGCGTCGGGGGATGGCTACACCTTC
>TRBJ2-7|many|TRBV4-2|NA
CASSQESSVVYEQYF
TGCGCCAGCAGCCAAGAATCTTCGGTAGTCTACGAGCAGTACTTC
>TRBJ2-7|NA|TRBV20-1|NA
CSARPGSYSSYEQYF
TGCAGTGCCAGACCGGGGTCGTATTCCTCCTACGAGCAGTACTTC
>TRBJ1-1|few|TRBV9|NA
CASSVGGPPTEAFF
TGTGCCAGCAGCGTAGGGGGCCCTCCCACTGAAGCTTTCTTT
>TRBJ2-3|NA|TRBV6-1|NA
CASSEASRAGHFPASTQYF
TGTGCCAGCAGTGAAGCGTCTCGGGCAGGTCATTTCCCGGCATCTACGCAGTATTTT
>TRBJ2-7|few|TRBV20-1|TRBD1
CSATRSGQNSYEQYF
TGCAGTGCTACCAGATCGGGACAGAACTCCTACGAGCAGTACTTC
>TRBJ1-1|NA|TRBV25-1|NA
CASSEPGMNAEAFF
TGTGCCAGCAGTGAACCAGGGATGAACGCTGAAGCTTTCTTT
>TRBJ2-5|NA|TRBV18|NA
CASSPHSQETQYF
TGTGCCAGCTCACCACACAGCCAAGAGACCCAGTACTTC
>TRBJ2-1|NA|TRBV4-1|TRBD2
CASSQAAGGGREQFF
TGCGCCAGCAGCCAAGCAGCGGGAGGGGGTCGGGAGCAGTTCTTC
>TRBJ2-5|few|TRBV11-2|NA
CASSLDWFETQYF
TGTGCCAGCAGCTTAGACTGGTTCGAGACCCAGTACTTC
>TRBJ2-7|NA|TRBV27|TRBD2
CASRVSGRSYEQYF
TGTGCCAGCAGGGTTAGCGGGAGAAGCTACGAGCAGTACTTC